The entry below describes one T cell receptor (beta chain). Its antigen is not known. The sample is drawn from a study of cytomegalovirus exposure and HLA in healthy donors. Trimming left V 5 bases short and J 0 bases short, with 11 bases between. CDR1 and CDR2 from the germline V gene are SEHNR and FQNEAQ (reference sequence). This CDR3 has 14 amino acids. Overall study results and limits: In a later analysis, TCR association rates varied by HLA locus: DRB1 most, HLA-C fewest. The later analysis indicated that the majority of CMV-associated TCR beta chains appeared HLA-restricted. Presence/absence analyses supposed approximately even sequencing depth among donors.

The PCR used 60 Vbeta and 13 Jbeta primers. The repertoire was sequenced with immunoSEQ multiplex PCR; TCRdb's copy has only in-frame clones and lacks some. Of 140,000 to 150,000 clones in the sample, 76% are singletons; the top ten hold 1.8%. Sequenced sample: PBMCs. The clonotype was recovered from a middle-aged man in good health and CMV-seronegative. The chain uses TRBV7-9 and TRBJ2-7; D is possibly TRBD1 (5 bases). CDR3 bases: TGTGCCAGCAGCATCAGGGATGGCTCCTACGAGCAGTACTTC. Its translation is CASSIRDGSYEQYF.